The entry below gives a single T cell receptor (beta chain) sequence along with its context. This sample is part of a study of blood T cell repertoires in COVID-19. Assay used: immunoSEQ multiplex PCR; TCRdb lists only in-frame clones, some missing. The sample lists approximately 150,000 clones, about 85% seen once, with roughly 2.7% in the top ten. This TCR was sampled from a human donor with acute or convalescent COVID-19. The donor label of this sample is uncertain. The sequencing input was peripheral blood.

CDR3: CASSLSGGQYNEQFF. CDR3 bases: TGTGCCAGCAGCCTTAGCGGGGGCCAATACAATGAGCAGTTCTTC. The J gene is TRBJ2-1, the V gene TRBV3-1 (or the pseudogene TRBV3-2); 9 nucleotides match TRBD2. The CDR3 is 15 residues long. V shed 4 bases, J shed 4 bases, and the junction held 5 bases outside the gene matches. Per the germline V gene, CDR1 is LGHDT and CDR2 is YNNKEL (reference sequence).